The clone carrying this TCR beta chain was recorded only once. With V trimmed by 5 bases and J by 5 bases, 7 bases remained unmatched. The CDR3 length is 15 residues. Germline CDR1 is LGHNA and CDR2 is YSLEER. Authors' data handling: Nucleated cell counts were estimated from reference gene primer amplification. Only in-frame clones appear in the TCRdb table, and some are missing; sequencing was by immunoSEQ multiplex PCR. The V and J calls and clone size come from that table; D and trimming were worked out from the DNA. The sample carries roughly 250,000 clones, roughly 80% recorded once. The record originates from a study of blood T cell repertoires in COVID-19. The study assigned cohorts using participant-reported clinical history.

The chain has TRBV4-3 and TRBJ2-1; TRBD1 matches at 9 bases. The sample taken for sequencing was PBMCs or T cells enriched from blood (not recorded which). The receptor's source is a woman in her forties who had been exposed to COVID-19. CDR3 coding DNA: TGCGCCAGCAGCGAGGGGACAGGGAAAAACAATGAGCAGTTCTTC. This encodes CASSEGTGKNNEQFF.